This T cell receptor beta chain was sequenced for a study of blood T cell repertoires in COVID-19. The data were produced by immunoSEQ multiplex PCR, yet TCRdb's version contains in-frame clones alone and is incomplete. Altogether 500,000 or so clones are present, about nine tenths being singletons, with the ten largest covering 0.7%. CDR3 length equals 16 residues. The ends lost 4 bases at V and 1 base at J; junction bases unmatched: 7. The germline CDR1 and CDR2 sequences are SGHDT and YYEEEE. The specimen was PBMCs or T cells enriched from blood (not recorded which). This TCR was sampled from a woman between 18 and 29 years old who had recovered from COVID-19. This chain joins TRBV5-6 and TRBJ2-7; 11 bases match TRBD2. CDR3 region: CASSPYSGGASYEQYF. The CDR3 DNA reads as TGTGCCAGCAGCCCGTATAGCGGGGGGGCTTCCTACGAGCAGTACTTC.